This T cell receptor beta chain appears in the sequencing data of a study of cytomegalovirus exposure and HLA in healthy donors. Whole-study findings and limits: The CMV antigen specificity of a few CMV-associated chains was confirmed through in vitro analysis. Analysis was carried out at a later point, and it linked a missense DCLRE1C variant to TCR beta V- and J-gene trimming.

The PCR was carried out with 60 Vbeta primers and 13 Jbeta primers. Profiled with immunoSEQ multiplex PCR; TCRdb holds only in-frame clones, not every one. The repertoire consists of about 100,000 clones, with approximately 80% occurring once and the leading ten covering around 0.74%. About this clone: What it binds is not known.

The CDR3 extends over 13 amino acids. Germline CDR1 and CDR2: SSHAT and FNYEAQ (reference sequence). The gene calls are TRBV7-7 and TRBJ2-5, with 7 bases that match TRBD1. The assigned J gene may be wrong: the sequence end matches TRBJ2-7 better. Source material: PBMCs. This receptor was obtained from an older woman in good health and CMV-seronegative. The CDR3 DNA reads TGTGCCAGCAGCTTAGGAACAGGGGACGAGCAGTACTTC. This gives the protein CASSLGTGDEQYF.